These T cell receptor beta chains were read from a single sample in a study of blood T cell repertoires in COVID-19. Clones were read by immunoSEQ multiplex PCR, and TCRdb kept only the in-frame ones, dropping some. Of 50,000 to 70,000 clones listed, about 88% were seen once; the top ten hold roughly 8%. The sample was peripheral blood. The receptors come from an older woman with active COVID-19. CDR3s leave out the opening cysteine and the closing phenylalanine or tryptophan. Clone size, where shown, is once, few, many, or a class for clones that have expanded.

clone_size j_call v_call cdr3_aa
- TRBJ1-6 TRBV5-4 ASSGTESSYNSPLH
- TRBJ2-7 TRBV4-2 ASSQDRWTGGELPYEQY
few TRBJ2-2 TRBV28 ASSFSRQGWDGELF
- TRBJ2-7 TRBV19 ASSIDRETGLYEQY
- TRBJ2-3 TRBV11-2 ASSSTSEPYTQY
few TRBJ1-5 TRBV19 ASSTRQTSNQPQH
few TRBJ2-2 TRBV3-1/TRBV3-2 ASSRGTPSSGELF
- TRBJ2-3 TRBV5-6 ASSPSGRSTDTQY
- TRBJ1-1 TRBV29-1 SVTTGGRAF
- TRBJ2-1 TRBV7-3 ASSSGQVGYNEQF
- TRBJ2-3 TRBV11-3 ASSLGGDGFDTQY
- TRBJ2-1 TRBV2 ASSEGASGRQNEQF
- TRBJ1-3 TRBV29-1 SVGQGAGNTIY